This T cell receptor beta chain was identified in a study of PD-L1 blockade in urothelial cancer. Study background: About nine tenths of the roughly 30 patients comprised males who had bladder-origin urothelial cancer. Each blood sample yielded a median of 141,255 T cells.

The V and J ends lost 0 bases and 10 bases respectively, with 10 bases between them. The germline CDR1 and CDR2 sequences are SQVTM and ANQGSEA. The CDR3 spans 12 residues. Clones were read by immunoSEQ multiplex PCR, and TCRdb kept only the in-frame ones, dropping some. The sample lists under 40,000 clones; 75% to 95% were seen once. The sequence was collected from a man aged 65-85 years with urothelial cancer. This chain joins TRBV29-1 and TRBJ1-3; D perhaps matches TRBD1 (5 bases). The sample consisted of PBMCs, taken around atezolizumab (anti-PD-L1) treatment. The CDR3 region has the DNA TGCAGCGTTGAAGATGGGGCAAAAACCATATATTTT. It encodes CSVEDGAKTIYF. The full variable domain, completed using reference TRBV29-1 and TRBJ1-3, is SAVISQKPSRDICQRGTSLTIQCQVDSQVTMMFWYRQQPGQSLTLIATANQGSEATYESGFVIDKFPISRPNLTFSTLTVSNMSPEDSSIYLCSVEDGAKTIYFGEGSWLTVV.